The 27 T cell receptor beta chains listed next were all sequenced from one sample in a study of PD-1 blockade in classical Hodgkin lymphoma. Here immunoSEQ multiplex PCR was the method, and the copy in TCRdb shows in-frame clones only, minus some. The sample has around 17,000 clones, around two thirds seen once; the top ten hold 7.8%. Time point: cycle 4 day 1 (C4D1), after more than 5 weeks of nivolumab. All trial patients relapsed after autologous stem cell transplantation. The material was peripheral blood mononuclear cells (PBMCs), obtained before the fourth cycle of nivolumab. These receptors originate from a human donor with classical Hodgkin lymphoma.

The chain employs TRBV7-2 and TRBJ2-7; no definite D call. The V end lost 5 bases, the J end lost 5 bases, and 16 bases lay between the germline ends. Germline loops: CDR1 SGHTA, CDR2 FQGNSA. The CDR3 spans 14 residues. DNA of the CDR3: TGTGCCAGCAGCCCAAAAAGAAGTTTACACGAGCAGTACTTC. It yields the protein CASSPKRSLHEQYF.

The J gene is TRBJ2-5, the V gene TRBV28; D possibly corresponds to TRBD2 (6 bases). Per germline, CDR1 MDHEN and CDR2 SYDVKM. CDR3 length: 15 residues. Trimming pared 3 bases from V and 5 bases from J, leaving 16 bases between. CDR3 sequence reads: CASSFTRGGGETQYF. The DNA for the CDR3 is TGTGCCAGCAGTTTTACGAGGGGCGGAGGGGAGACCCAGTACTTC. Full variable domain (rest looked up from reference TRBV28 and TRBJ2-5): DVKVTQSSRYLVKRTGEKVFLECVQDMDHENMFWYRQDPGLGLRLIYFSYDVKMKEKGDIPEGYSVSREKKERFSLILESASTNQTSMYLCASSFTRGGGETQYFGPGTRLLVL.

The chain combines TRBV28 with TRBJ1-4; D is uncertain. Trimming cost V 6 bases and J 4 bases, with 15 bases left between them. CDR1 is MDHEN, CDR2 SYDVKM, per germline. This CDR3 has 15 amino acids. In nucleotides, the CDR3 is TGTGCCAGCAGGTCGGACGGACTTTATAATGAAAAACTGTTTTTT. Protein: CASRSDGLYNEKLFF.

J is TRBJ2-7 and V is TRBV4-1, with 13 bases that match TRBD2. CDR3 length: 16 amino acids. Germline lookup yields CDR1 MGHRA and CDR2 YSYEKL. Trimming at V came to 3 bases and at J to 5 bases, leaving 7 bases not matched to a gene. The DNA for the CDR3 is TGCGCCAGCAGCCAGGAGCCCGGACTAGCGGGAGACGAGCAGTACTTC. Protein sequence: CASSQEPGLAGDEQYF.

The chain links TRBV16 to TRBJ2-7, with D unclear. The germline V and J ends were trimmed by 0 bases and 4 bases, with 1 base remaining between them. Germline values: CDR1 KGHSY, CDR2 FQNENV. The CDR3 is 11 residues long. The CDR3 protein is CASSQSYEQYF. CDR3 DNA sequence: TGTGCCAGCAGCCAATCGTACGAGCAGTACTTC.

This clone appeared a few times. V is TRBV5-1 and J is TRBJ1-2; TRBD1 matches at 8 bases. J was trimmed by 4 bases and V by 4 bases; bases with no gene match: 6. The CDR3 loop spans 14 amino acids. CDR1 is SGHRS, CDR2 YFSETQ, per germline. CDR3 sequence (DNA): TGCGCCAGCAGCCCGGAAGGGACAGGCTATGGCTACACCTTC. It translates to CASSPEGTGYGYTF.

The rearrangement uses TRBV5-5 and TRBJ1-4; D unclear. With 5 bases removed from V and 3 bases from J, the gap between germline ends came to 14 bases. Germline CDR1 and CDR2: SGHKS and YYEKEE (reference sequence). The CDR3 is 15 amino acids. The CDR3 coding sequence is TGTGCCAGCAGACCTCTGACGGACTCTAATGAAAAACTGTTTTTT. Its translation: CASRPLTDSNEKLFF.

As regards this clone: The junction departs from the called germline gene at one end, perhaps through a read error. Here the CDR3 DNA reads TGTGCCAGCACCTTATTGGAGGGCTACTCTGGAAACACCATATATTTT. It is translated as CASTLLEGYSGNTIYF. This chain uses TRBV11-2 with TRBJ1-3; D uncertain. The CDR3 sequence is 16 residues long. Germline V gene data show CDR1 as SGHAT and CDR2 as FQNNGV.

V is TRBV11-2 and J is TRBJ2-1; TRBD1 is a possible D gene (6 bases). Per germline, CDR1 SGHAT and CDR2 FQNNGV. Trimming stripped 1 base from V and 0 bases from J, with 10 bases between. The CDR3 spans 16 residues. Written as DNA, the CDR3 is TGTGCCAGCAGCTTAGGCATGGGACACTCCTACAATGAGCAGTTCTTC. Residues: CASSLGMGHSYNEQFF.

The rearrangement uses TRBV18 and TRBJ1-2; the match to TRBD1 covers 7 bases. After removal of 3 bases from V and 5 bases from J, the junction contained 18 bases not matched to a gene. This CDR3 spans 18 amino acids. Per germline, CDR1 KGHSH and CDR2 LQKENI. CDR3 bases: TGTGCCAGCTCACCGGGACCTAGGCCCGTCGGGACAGCTTATGGCTACACCTTC. Translation: CASSPGPRPVGTAYGYTF.

The chain employs TRBV2 and TRBJ2-3, with 8 bases matching TRBD1. The CDR3 covers 14 residues. V trimming: 8 bases; J trimming: 6 bases; junction bases outside the gene matches: 10. The germline V gene encodes CDR1 SNHLY and CDR2 FYNNEI. The DNA for the CDR3 is TGTGCCAGCGGCGGACAGGGAGTTACTGATACGCAGTATTTT. This gives the protein CASGGQGVTDTQYF.

This clone was picked up one time. This chain connects TRBV28 to TRBJ2-7, with 11 bases that match TRBD2. The germline V gene encodes CDR1 MDHEN and CDR2 SYDVKM. CDR3 length: 15 amino acids. Germline trimming cut 5 bases from V and 4 bases from J; bases unmatched to any gene: 7. The CDR3 coding sequence is TGTGCCAGCAGTAAAGAACTAGCGGGAGTTTACGAGCAGTACTTC. It encodes CASSKELAGVYEQYF.

The J gene is TRBJ2-1, the V gene TRBV29-1; no clear D. Germline lookup yields CDR1 SQVTM and CDR2 ANQGSEA. The CDR3 runs 9 residues. Trimming removed 2 bases from V and 10 bases from J, with 3 bases in between. Written as DNA, the CDR3 is TGCAGCGTTGAACTAGAGCAGTTCTTC. It translates to CSVELEQFF.

The chain uses TRBV11-2 and TRBJ2-1; 9 positions agree with TRBD1. Germline CDR1 reads SGHAT; CDR2 reads FQNNGV. V lost 4 bases to trimming and J lost 6 bases; unmatched junction nucleotides: 10. The CDR3 has 16 amino acids. CDR3 coding DNA: TGTGCCAGCAGCTATATATTGGGACAGGGAGGCAATGAGCAGTTCTTC. Amino acids: CASSYILGQGGNEQFF. Drawing the rest from reference TRBV11-2 and TRBJ2-1, the complete variable domain is EAGVAQSPRYKIIEKRQSVAFWCNPISGHATLYWYQQILGQGPKLLIQFQNNGVVDDSQLPKDRFSAERLKGVDSTLKIQPAKLEDSAVYLCASSYILGQGGNEQFFGPGTRLTVL.

V gene TRBV6-6 combines with J gene TRBJ1-2, with D possibly matching TRBD1 (6 bases). V gave up 10 bases and J gave up 6 bases, with 12 bases separating them. Per the germline V gene, CDR1 is MNHNY and CDR2 is SVGAGI (reference sequence). This CDR3 contains 11 residues. CDR3 region: CATTGQNGYTF. The CDR3 DNA sequence: TGTGCCACCACTGGACAGAATGGCTACACCTTC.

This clone showed up just a few times. The V and J genes are TRBV28 and TRBJ2-5; tentatively, D is TRBD2 (5 bases). Trimming removed 5 bases at V and 0 bases at J, with 10 bases between. Germline values: CDR1 MDHEN, CDR2 SYDVKM. This CDR3 is 14 amino acids long. The chain's CDR3 is CASSLQRNQETQYF. CDR3 DNA: TGTGCCAGCAGTCTACAGCGGAACCAAGAGACCCAGTACTTC.

The V call is TRBV2, the J call TRBJ2-7; 8 bases map to TRBD1. With 3 bases clipped from V and 5 bases from J, the junction kept 9 bases outside the gene matches. The CDR3 runs to 15 residues. Germline CDR1 SNHLY, CDR2 FYNNEI. CDR3 coding DNA: TGTGCCAGCAGTGATCCCTGGACAGGGTTGAACGAGCAGTACTTC. Amino acids: CASSDPWTGLNEQYF.

In this sample, this clone turned up a few times. The V and J genes are TRBV4-1 and TRBJ2-7; 7 nucleotides match TRBD1. Germline V gene data show CDR1 as MGHRA and CDR2 as YSYEKL. Germline trimming cut 1 base from V and 4 bases from J; bases unmatched to any gene: 13. The CDR3 covers 17 residues. The CDR3 DNA reads TGCGCCAGCAGCCAAGTGGTCTCAACAGGGGTGTTGTACGAGCAGTACTTC. Amino acids: CASSQVVSTGVLYEQYF.

The gene calls are TRBV29-1 and TRBJ1-2, with D possibly matching TRBD1 (6 bases). This CDR3 contains 15 residues. Germline values: CDR1 SQVTM, CDR2 ANQGSEA. Deletions cut 0 bases from V and 4 bases from J, with 15 bases between. The chain's CDR3 is CSVEDAGASSYGYTF. CDR3 bases: TGCAGCGTTGAAGATGCAGGGGCAAGTTCCTATGGCTACACCTTC.

There are a few counts of this clone. V and J are TRBV5-4 and TRBJ2-3; D might be TRBD1 or TRBD2, each matching 5 bases. CDR1 is SGHNT, CDR2 YYREEE, per germline (reference sequence). This CDR3 region has 14 residues. V lost 1 base to trimming and J lost 5 bases, with 11 bases between them. The CDR3 coding sequence is TGTGCCAGCAGCTTGAGGGACCCGAAAGATACGCAGTATTTT. Encoded protein: CASSLRDPKDTQYF.

The V call is TRBV13, the J call TRBJ2-7; TRBD2 agrees at 14 bases. Germline CDR1 and CDR2: PRHDT and FYEKMQ (reference sequence). The CDR3 sequence is 16 residues long. V was pared by 0 bases and J by 7 bases, with 5 bases of the junction left unmatched. The CDR3 reads CASSLGRLAGGPEQYF. DNA of the CDR3: TGTGCCAGCAGCTTAGGCCGACTAGCGGGAGGGCCTGAGCAGTACTTC. The complete variable domain, with remaining parts taken from reference TRBV13 and TRBJ2-7, reads AAGVIQSPRHLIKEKRETATLKCYPIPRHDTVYWYQQGPGQDPQFLISFYEKMQSDKGSIPDRFSAQQFSDYHSELNMSSLELGDSALYFCASSLGRLAGGPEQYFGPGTRLTVT.

V and J are TRBV11-2 and TRBJ2-1; no reliable D call. V dropped 2 bases and J dropped 6 bases, with 5 bases sitting between them. The CDR3 is made up of 12 amino acids. Germline loops: CDR1 SGHAT, CDR2 FQNNGV. This chain's CDR3 is CASSLTGNEQFF. CDR3 nucleotide sequence: TGTGCCAGCAGCTTAACCGGCAATGAGCAGTTCTTC.

The V and J genes are TRBV5-1 and TRBJ1-2; the D is unclear. The V end lost 0 bases, the J end lost 2 bases, and 14 bases lay between the germline ends. This CDR3 region has 16 residues. From germline, CDR1 is SGHRS and CDR2 YFSETQ. The CDR3: CASSLASAAGNYGYTF. The CDR3 DNA reads as TGCGCCAGCAGCTTGGCCTCGGCTGCGGGGAACTATGGCTACACCTTC.

The V gene is TRBV19, the J gene TRBJ2-7; 11 positions match TRBD1. There are 15 residues in the CDR3. Trimming took 3 bases from V and 6 from J; bases not matched to a gene: 7. Germline assignment: CDR1 LNHDA and CDR2 SQIVND (reference sequence). CDR3 DNA sequence: TGTGCCAGTAGTATGAAGGACAGGGGGCTTGGCGAGCAGTACTTC. Its protein product is CASSMKDRGLGEQYF.

This clone was recorded a few times. V and J are TRBV7-2 and TRBJ1-4, with a tentative D call TRBD1 (6 bases). The CDR3 has 15 residues. The germline V and J ends were trimmed by 4 bases and 8 bases, with 17 bases remaining between them. Germline CDR1 and CDR2: SGHTA and FQGNSA. The CDR3 DNA sequence: TGTGCCAGCAGCTACGGGACATGGGAGAACGAAAAACTGTTTTTT. Its protein product is CASSYGTWENEKLFF.

The rearrangement joins TRBV7-2 to TRBJ1-1, with 9 bases fitting TRBD1. Germline CDR1 and CDR2: SGHTA and FQGNSA. CDR3 length equals 16 residues. V lost 5 bases to trimming and J lost 0 bases; unmatched junction nucleotides: 7. The CDR3 DNA sequence: TGTGCCAGCAGCCAGTGGACAGGGGCAATGAACACTGAAGCTTTCTTT. Translated, it gives CASSQWTGAMNTEAFF.

The chain combines TRBV2 with TRBJ2-7; TRBD1 matches at 12 bases. The CDR3 is 17 residues long. V shed 5 bases and J 3 bases; nucleotides not matched to a gene: 11. Per the germline V gene, CDR1 is SNHLY and CDR2 is FYNNEI. CDR3 protein: CASSSGTGGAIVYEQYF. In DNA, the CDR3 is TGTGCCAGCAGTAGCGGGACAGGGGGCGCGATTGTCTACGAGCAGTACTTC.